The table lists the clone carrying this T cell receptor (beta chain) with a count of one. Data came from immunoSEQ multiplex PCR; TCRdb stores just in-frame clones and leaves some out. Of roughly 400,000 clones listed, approximately 91% are singletons. The CDR3 is 15 residues long. The germline CDR1 and CDR2 sequences are MDHEN and SYDVKM. The J segment lost 2 bases and the V segment lost 5 bases, leaving 8 bases of the junction unmatched. This record comes from a study of blood T cell repertoires in COVID-19. Across the whole study: T cells, B-cell-depleted T cells, or PBMCs supplied cDNA or gDNA.

V is TRBV28 and J is TRBJ1-2, with 7 bases that match TRBD1. The sequence derives from a woman younger than 30 who had been exposed to COVID-19. Sequenced material: PBMCs or T cells enriched from blood (not recorded which). The CDR3 loop reads CASSKTGLPNYGYTF. CDR3 DNA: TGTGCCAGCAGTAAGACAGGGCTCCCGAACTATGGCTACACCTTC.